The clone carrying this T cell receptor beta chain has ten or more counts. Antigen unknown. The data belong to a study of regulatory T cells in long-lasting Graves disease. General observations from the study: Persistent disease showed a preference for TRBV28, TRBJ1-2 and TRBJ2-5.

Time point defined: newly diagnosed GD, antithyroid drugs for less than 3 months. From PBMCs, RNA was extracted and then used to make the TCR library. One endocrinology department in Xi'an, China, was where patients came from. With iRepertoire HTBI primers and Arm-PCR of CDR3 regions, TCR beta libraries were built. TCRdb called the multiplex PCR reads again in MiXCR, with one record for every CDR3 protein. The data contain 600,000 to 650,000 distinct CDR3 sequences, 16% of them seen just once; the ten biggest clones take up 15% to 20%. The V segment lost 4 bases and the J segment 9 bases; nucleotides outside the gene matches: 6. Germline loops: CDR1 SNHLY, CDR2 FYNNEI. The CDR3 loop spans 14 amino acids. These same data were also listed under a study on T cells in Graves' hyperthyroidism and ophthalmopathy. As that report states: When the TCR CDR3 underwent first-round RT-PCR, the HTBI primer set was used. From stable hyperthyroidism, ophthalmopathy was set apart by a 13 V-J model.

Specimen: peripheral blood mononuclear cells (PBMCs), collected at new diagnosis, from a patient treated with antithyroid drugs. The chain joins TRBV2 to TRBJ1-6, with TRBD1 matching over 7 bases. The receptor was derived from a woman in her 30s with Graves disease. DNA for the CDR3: TGTGCCAGCAGTGGAGGGGGCTCTATTTCACCCCTCCACTTT. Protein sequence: CASSGGGSISPLHF.